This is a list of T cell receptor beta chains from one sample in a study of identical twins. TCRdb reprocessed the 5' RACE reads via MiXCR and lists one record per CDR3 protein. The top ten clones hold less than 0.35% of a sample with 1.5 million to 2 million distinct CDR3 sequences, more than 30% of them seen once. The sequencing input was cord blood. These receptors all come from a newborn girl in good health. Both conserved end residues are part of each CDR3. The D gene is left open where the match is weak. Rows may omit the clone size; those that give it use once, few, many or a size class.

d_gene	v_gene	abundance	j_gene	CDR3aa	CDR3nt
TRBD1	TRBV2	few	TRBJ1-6	CASSDRQGYYNSPLHF	TGTGCCAGCAGTGACCGACAGGGCTACTATAATTCACCCCTCCACTTT
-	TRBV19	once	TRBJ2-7	CASSTSVSSYEQYF	TGTGCCAGTAGTACTAGCGTAAGCTCCTACGAGCAGTACTTC
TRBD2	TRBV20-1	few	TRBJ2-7	CSAPGTSGTHEQYF	TGCAGTGCGCCCGGGACTAGCGGGACCCACGAGCAGTACTTC
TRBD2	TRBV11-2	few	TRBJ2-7	CASSLDAGGRYNEQYF	TGTGCCAGCAGCTTAGATGCGGGGGGCCGCTACAATGAGCAGTACTTC
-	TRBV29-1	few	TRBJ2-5	CSVAPRVQETQYF	TGCAGCGTTGCCCCACGTGTCCAGGAGACCCAGTACTTC
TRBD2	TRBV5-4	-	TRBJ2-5	CASSSSLAGGYNEQYF	TGTGCCAGCAGCTCCTCGCTAGCGGGAGGATACAATGAGCAGTACTTC
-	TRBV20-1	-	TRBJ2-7	CSARSGSFIEQYF	TGCAGTGCTAGATCCGGGAGTTTTATAGAGCAGTACTTC
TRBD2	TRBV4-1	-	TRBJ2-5	CASSYPGLGDPEQYF	TGCGCCAGCAGCTACCCGGGACTAGGGGATCCTGAGCAGTACTTC
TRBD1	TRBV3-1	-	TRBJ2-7	CASSHRWQGASYEQYF	TGTGCCAGCAGCCACAGATGGCAGGGGGCCTCCTACGAGCAGTACTTC
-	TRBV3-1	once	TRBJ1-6	CASSQGHNSPLHF	TGTGCCAGCAGCCAAGGACATAATTCACCCCTCCACTTT
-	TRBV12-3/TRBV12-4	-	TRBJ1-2	CASSLRRGYVYTF	TGTGCCAGCAGTTTAAGAAGGGGCTATGTCTACACCTTC
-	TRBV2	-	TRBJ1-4	CASSGTRNEKLFF	TGTGCCAGCAGTGGTACGCGCAATGAAAAACTGTTTTTT
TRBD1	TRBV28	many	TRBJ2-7	CASSHGTGTYEQYF	TGTGCCAGCAGTCATGGGACAGGAACCTACGAGCAGTACTTC
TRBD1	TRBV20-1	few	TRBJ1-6	CSAYLRDRSNSPLHF	TGCAGTGCTTACCTCCGGGACAGGTCAAATTCACCCCTCCACTTT
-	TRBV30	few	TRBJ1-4	CAWSVGGEKLFF	TGTGCCTGGTCTGTCGGTGGTGAAAAACTGTTTTTT
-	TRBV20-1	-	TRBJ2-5	CSARALAPPDEQYF	TGCAGTGCTAGAGCCCTAGCGCCCCCAGATGAGCAGTACTTC
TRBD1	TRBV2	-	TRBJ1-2	CASSAPRQGPVYGYTF	TGTGCCAGCAGTGCCCCAAGACAGGGACCGGTTTATGGCTACACCTTC
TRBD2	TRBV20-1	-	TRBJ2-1	CSAPSGGANNEQFF	TGCAGTGCTCCGAGCGGGGGGGCCAACAATGAGCAGTTCTTC
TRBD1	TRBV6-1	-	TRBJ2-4	CASSGQGRGTKNIQYF	TGTGCCAGCAGTGGACAGGGGAGAGGAACCAAAAACATTCAGTACTTC
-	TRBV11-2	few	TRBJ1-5	CASSLGVLSNQPQHF	TGTGCCAGCAGCTTAGGGGTACTTAGCAATCAGCCCCAGCATTTT
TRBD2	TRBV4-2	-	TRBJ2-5	CASSQDPLAGEETQYF	TGTGCCAGCAGCCAAGATCCACTAGCGGGGGAAGAGACCCAGTACTTC
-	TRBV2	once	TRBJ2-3	CASSEQTTRDTRYF	TGTGCCAGCAGTGAACAGACTACACGGGATACGCGGTATTTT
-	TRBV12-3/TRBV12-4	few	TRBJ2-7	CASSRIGQFYEQYF	TGTGCCAGCAGCCGAATTGGACAGTTCTACGAGCAGTACTTC
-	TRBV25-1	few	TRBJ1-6	CASMPRSYNSPLHF	TGTGCCAGCATGCCTCGCTCCTATAATTCACCCCTCCACTTT
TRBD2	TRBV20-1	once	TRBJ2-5	CSARDPSGRGETQYF	TGCAGTGCTAGAGATCCTAGCGGGAGAGGGGAGACCCAGTACTTC
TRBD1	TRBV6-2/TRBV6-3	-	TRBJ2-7	CASRPLTGAYEQYF	TGTGCCAGCAGACCTCTCACAGGGGCCTACGAGCAGTACTTC
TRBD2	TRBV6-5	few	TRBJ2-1	CATQLAGGPHEQFF	TGTGCCACCCAACTAGCGGGAGGGCCTCATGAGCAGTTCTTC
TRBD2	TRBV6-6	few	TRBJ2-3	CASSPSGTYTDTQYF	TGTGCCAGCAGCCCCAGCGGGACCTACACAGATACGCAGTATTTT
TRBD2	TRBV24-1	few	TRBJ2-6	CATSDGLAASGANVLTF	TGTGCCACCAGTGATGGACTAGCGGCCTCTGGGGCCAACGTCCTGACTTTC
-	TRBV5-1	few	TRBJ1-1	CASSLAWRGYTEAFF	TGCGCCAGCAGCTTGGCCTGGCGGGGGTATACTGAAGCTTTCTTT
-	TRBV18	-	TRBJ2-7	CASSPLADFSYEQYF	TGTGCCAGCTCACCACTAGCGGACTTCTCCTACGAGCAGTACTTC
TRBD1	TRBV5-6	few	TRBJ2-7	CASSLYGDRLYEQYF	TGTGCCAGCAGCTTGTACGGGGACAGGCTCTACGAGCAGTACTTC
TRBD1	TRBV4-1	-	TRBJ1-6	CASGKDRGRDSPLHF	TGCGCCAGCGGAAAGGACAGGGGGCGAGATTCACCCCTCCACTTT
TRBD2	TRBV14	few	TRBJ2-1	CASSQDGSGRAPDEQFF	TGTGCCAGCAGCCAAGACGGGAGCGGGAGGGCCCCCGATGAGCAGTTCTTC
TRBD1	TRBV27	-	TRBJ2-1	CASSRRDRGSNEQFF	TGTGCCAGCAGCCGCCGGGACAGGGGGAGCAATGAGCAGTTCTTC
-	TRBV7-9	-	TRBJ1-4	CASSLEGPEKLFF	TGTGCCAGCAGCTTAGAAGGACCCGAAAAACTGTTTTTT
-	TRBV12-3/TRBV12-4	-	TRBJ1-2	CASSLHRVGNYGYTF	TGTGCCAGCAGTCTCCACAGGGTCGGAAACTATGGCTACACCTTC
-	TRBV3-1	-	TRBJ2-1	CASSQDKREQFF	TGTGCCAGCAGCCAAGATAAACGCGAGCAGTTCTTC
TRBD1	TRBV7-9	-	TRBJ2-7	CASSPLTGISYEQYF	TGTGCCAGCAGCCCCTTGACAGGGATATCCTACGAGCAGTACTTC
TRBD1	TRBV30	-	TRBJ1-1	CAWSLQGASTEAFF	TGTGCCTGGAGTTTACAGGGGGCAAGTACTGAAGCTTTCTTT
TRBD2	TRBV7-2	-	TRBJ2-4	CASSSPPSGSNIQYF	TGTGCCAGCAGCTCACCTCCTAGCGGGAGCAACATTCAGTACTTC